A single sample gave rise to the 32 T cell receptor beta chains below, sequenced in a study of PD-1 blockade in mismatch repair-deficient tumors. Here immunoSEQ multiplex PCR was the method, and the copy in TCRdb shows in-frame clones only, minus some. Counted here are 80,000 to 100,000 clones, roughly 80% occurring once; the ten biggest clones make up 2.5% to 3%. The sample consisted of peripheral blood, taken 12 weeks after starting pembrolizumab. The receptors come from an adult with mismatch repair-deficient cancer.

The chain links TRBV11-3 to TRBJ2-7, with TRBD2 matching over 7 bases. J lost 6 bases, V lost 5 bases, and 7 bases had no gene match. Per germline, CDR1 SGHNT and CDR2 YENEEA. This CDR3 region has 13 residues. Here the CDR3 reads CASSPRGGGEQYF. As DNA, the CDR3 is TGTGCCAGCAGCCCCCGTGGGGGGGGCGAGCAGTACTTC.

This clone is a singleton in its sample. The chain has TRBV4-1 and TRBJ1-3; TRBD1 is a possible D gene (6 bases). Germline values: CDR1 MGHRA, CDR2 YSYEKL. The CDR3 has 14 residues. Trimming cost V 5 bases and J 1 base, with 9 bases left between them. The chain's CDR3 is CASSVRGSGNTIYF. CDR3 in DNA: TGCGCCAGCAGCGTCAGGGGTTCTGGAAACACCATATATTTT.

A single count supports this clone. This sequence joins TRBV11-3 and TRBJ2-7; the match to TRBD2 covers 7 bases. Germline values: CDR1 SGHNT, CDR2 YENEEA. V was clipped by 0 bases and J by 7 bases; unmatched bases: 15. The CDR3 spans 17 residues. The DNA of the CDR3 is TGTGCCAGCAGCTTAGATTACGAGGGAGGGGCGCGGGGAGAGCAGTACTTC. As protein: CASSLDYEGGARGEQYF.

This sequence joins TRBV19 and TRBJ2-7; no clear D gene. Trimming left V 5 bases short and J 1 base short, with 9 bases between. The germline CDR1 and CDR2 sequences are LNHDA and SQIVND (reference sequence). CDR3 length: 13 residues. The DNA for the CDR3 is TGTGCCAGTAGTTCTCTTCCTTCCTACGAGCAGTACTTC. As protein: CASSSLPSYEQYF.

V gene TRBV6-6 combines with J gene TRBJ2-7; D remains unclear. The CDR3 loop spans 11 amino acids. From germline, CDR1 is MNHNY and CDR2 SVGAGI (reference sequence). V was trimmed by 9 bases and J by 7 bases, leaving 13 bases between them. The CDR3 coding sequence is TGTGCCAGTGTCGGGCTAGAGGAGCAGTACTTC. This encodes CASVGLEEQYF.

The chain recombines TRBV9 with TRBJ2-1, with D perhaps assigned TRBD1 or TRBD2 (5 bases each). V was clipped by 3 bases and J by 7 bases, with 17 bases between them. Germline V lookup: CDR1 SGDLS, CDR2 YYNGEE. The CDR3 is 15 amino acids. DNA of the CDR3: TGTGCCAGCAGCGCCTGGGACCACGCCTCGAATGAGCAGTTCTTC. Its protein product is CASSAWDHASNEQFF.

This chain uses TRBV7-3 with TRBJ1-4; no clear D. Germline CDR1 SGHTA, CDR2 FQGTGA. The V and J ends lost 5 bases and 0 bases respectively, with 10 bases between them. This CDR3 region has 15 residues. This CDR3 is CASSATGATNEKLFF. CDR3 in DNA: TGTGCCAGCAGCGCCACCGGGGCAACTAATGAAAAACTGTTTTTT.

V usage is TRBV9 and J usage is TRBJ2-3, with D perhaps matching TRBD2 (7 bases). Germline V gene data show CDR1 as SGDLS and CDR2 as YYNGEE. Trimming cost V 3 bases and J 9 bases, with 11 bases left between them. The CDR3 extends over 12 amino acids. In DNA form, the CDR3 reads TGTGCCAGCAGCGAGGGGGAGGGGACGCAGTATTTT. This gives the protein CASSEGEGTQYF.

J is TRBJ2-1 and V is TRBV30; D not resolved. V was pared by 2 bases and J by 0 bases, with 8 bases between. Germline CDR1 reads GTSNPN; CDR2 reads SVGIG (reference sequence). The CDR3 length is 14 residues. The CDR3 sequence is CAWSTGSSYNEQFF. CDR3 sequence (DNA): TGTGCCTGGAGTACCGGTTCCTCCTACAATGAGCAGTTCTTC.

This clone was found a few times. This sequence joins TRBV5-1 and TRBJ2-3, with TRBD2 as a possible D gene (6 bases). The germline V and J ends were trimmed by 5 bases and 0 bases, with 13 bases remaining between them. This CDR3 spans 15 amino acids. Germline lookup yields CDR1 SGHRS and CDR2 YFSETQ. CDR3 nucleotide sequence: TGCGCCAGCAGACGGCGGGATATGAGCACAGATACGCAGTATTTT. The encoded protein is CASRRRDMSTDTQYF.

The chain joins TRBV18 to TRBJ2-7; 8 positions agree with TRBD1. The germline V gene encodes CDR1 KGHSH and CDR2 LQKENI. The V and J ends lost 3 bases and 0 bases, in that order; junction bases with no gene match: 4. The CDR3 contains 15 residues. CDR3 region: CASSPDRVGSYEQYF. The CDR3 nucleotides are TGTGCCAGCTCACCGGACAGGGTAGGCTCCTACGAGCAGTACTTC.

In its sample, this clone was seen once. The rearrangement links TRBV5-1 to TRBJ2-7; the match to TRBD1 covers 8 bases. V was clipped by 7 bases and J by 0 bases; unmatched bases: 12. Germline V lookup: CDR1 SGHRS, CDR2 YFSETQ. There are 16 residues in the CDR3. The CDR3 DNA is TGCGCCAGCCGATTATCCGGGACAGGAGGCTCCTACGAGCAGTACTTC. It specifies CASRLSGTGGSYEQYF. Full variable domain (outside the CDR3, taken from reference TRBV5-1 and TRBJ2-7): KAGVTQTPRYLIKTRGQQVTLSCSPISGHRSVSWYQQTPGQGLQFLFEYFSETQRNKGNFPGRFSGRQFSNSRSEMNVSTLELGDSALYLCASRLSGTGGSYEQYFGPGTRLTVT.

The J gene is TRBJ1-5, the V gene TRBV27, with D uncertain. The CDR3 extends over 15 amino acids. Germline assignment: CDR1 MNHEY and CDR2 SMNVEV (reference sequence). With 1 base removed from V and 0 bases from J, the gap between germline ends came to 7 bases. CDR3: CASSLFIGSNQPQHF. Written as DNA, the CDR3 is TGTGCCAGCAGTTTATTCATAGGTAGCAATCAGCCCCAGCATTTT.

This chain connects TRBV7-9 to TRBJ2-5; D possibly matches TRBD1 or TRBD2 (5 bases each). Germline values: CDR1 SEHNR, CDR2 FQNEAQ (reference sequence). Trimming took off 2 bases at V and 5 bases at J, with 18 bases between the two ends. The CDR3 has 16 amino acids. As DNA, the CDR3 is TGTGCCAGCAGCTTAAGGGGCCGGGGTTTAGCGGAGACCCAGTACTTC. As protein: CASSLRGRGLAETQYF.

The chain is built from TRBV4-3 and TRBJ2-3; no firm D call. Per the germline V gene, CDR1 is LGHNA and CDR2 is YSLEER. This CDR3 is 14 amino acids long. Between the trimmed V and J ends, which lost 0 bases and 4 bases, there was a span of 8 bases. CDR3 sequence (DNA): TGCGCCAGCAGCCAAGAGAATCAGCCAGATACGCAGTATTTT. Protein: CASSQENQPDTQYF.

The table lists this clone with a few counts. V gene TRBV10-3 combines with J gene TRBJ1-2, with D possibly being TRBD1 (5 bases). Germline CDR1 and CDR2: ENHRY and SYGVKD. CDR3 length equals 14 residues. V was clipped by 6 bases and J by 8 bases, with 19 bases between them. The CDR3 loop reads CAIRFSGGEGGYTF. The DNA for the CDR3 is TGTGCCATCAGATTCTCGGGGGGGGAAGGAGGCTACACCTTC.

The chain combines TRBV5-6 with TRBJ2-1, with D perhaps TRBD1 or TRBD2 (5 bases each). This CDR3 has 17 amino acids. CDR1 is SGHDT and CDR2 is YYEEEE in the germline V gene. The ends were cut back, 4 bases at V and 0 bases at J, with 17 bases in the middle. In DNA form, the CDR3 reads TGTGCCAGCAGCATGGGGGTGAGAGGGAGCTCCTACAATGAGCAGTTCTTC. This sequence encodes CASSMGVRGSSYNEQFF.

This chain connects TRBV19 to TRBJ2-4; TRBD2 agrees at 7 bases. There are 16 residues in the CDR3. After removal of 5 bases from V and 2 bases from J, the junction contained 9 bases not matched to a gene. Germline-derived CDR1 and CDR2 are LNHDA and SQIVND (reference sequence). The CDR3, as DNA: TGTGCCAGTAGTGAGCCAAGCGGGAAAACCAAAAACATTCAGTACTTC. Translated: CASSEPSGKTKNIQYF.

The chain uses TRBV19 and TRBJ2-1; D is ambiguous. Trimming removed 3 bases at V and 0 bases at J, with 12 bases between. The CDR3 contains 16 residues. Germline CDR1 is LNHDA and CDR2 is SQIVND (reference sequence). CDR3 in amino acids: CASSIHAANSYNEQFF. CDR3 bases: TGTGCCAGTAGTATCCATGCGGCCAACTCCTACAATGAGCAGTTCTTC.

The chain employs TRBV4-3 and TRBJ2-1; 7 bases agree with TRBD1. CDR3 size: 16 residues. J was trimmed by 4 bases and V by 0 bases; bases with no gene match: 6. Germline-derived CDR1 and CDR2 are LGHNA and YSLEER. In DNA form, the CDR3 reads TGCGCCAGCAGCCAAGACTGGGACAGCCAATACAATGAGCAGTTCTTC. Translating it yields CASSQDWDSQYNEQFF.

The genes are TRBV5-1 and TRBJ1-3; 7 bases fit TRBD1. The CDR3 length is 17 residues. The V and J ends lost 3 bases and 0 bases, in that order; junction bases with no gene match: 9. The V gene's germline CDR1 is SGHRS and CDR2 YFSETQ. CDR3 DNA: TGCGCCAGCAGCTCCTCGCCACAGGGGAACTCTGGAAACACCATATATTTT. The encoded protein is CASSSSPQGNSGNTIYF.

This chain links TRBV5-1 with TRBJ1-1; 7 bases match TRBD1. Trimming removed 1 base from V and 4 bases from J; junction bases left unmatched: 7. The V gene's germline CDR1 is SGHRS and CDR2 YFSETQ. The length of the CDR3 is 15 residues. The CDR3 nucleotides are TGCGCCAGCAGCTTGAGTCAGGGGGTGGGCACTGAAGCTTTCTTT. It translates to CASSLSQGVGTEAFF.

This clone was counted a few times. The J gene is TRBJ1-2, the V gene TRBV5-4, with D perhaps matching TRBD1 (5 bases). In germline, CDR1 is SGHNT, CDR2 YYREEE (reference sequence). Between the trimmed V and J ends, which lost 7 bases and 8 bases, there was a span of 21 bases. The CDR3 spans 14 residues. CDR3 bases: TGTGCCAGCGGGGTGGACCTGAAGGGGAGCGGCTACACCTTC. Its translation: CASGVDLKGSGYTF.

The chain carries TRBV18 and TRBJ2-7; D may be TRBD1 or TRBD2 (5 bases each). Germline V gives CDR1 KGHSH, CDR2 LQKENI. This CDR3 spans 15 amino acids. Trimming took off 3 bases at V and 6 bases at J, with 18 bases between the two ends. CDR3 in DNA: TGTGCCAGCTCACCTAACCCGGGACCTAGTAGCGAGCAGTACTTC. Protein sequence: CASSPNPGPSSEQYF.

This clone was recorded a few times. J is TRBJ2-7 and V is TRBV2, with D uncertain. Deletions cut 6 bases from V and 3 bases from J, with 12 bases between. There are 13 residues in the CDR3. Germline-derived CDR1 and CDR2 are SNHLY and FYNNEI. Here the CDR3 reads CASRPAESYEQYF. As DNA, the CDR3 is TGTGCCAGCAGACCTGCGGAGAGCTACGAGCAGTACTTC.

The chain is built from TRBV5-6 and TRBJ2-1; TRBD2 aligns across 10 bases. Looked up from germline, CDR1 is SGHDT and CDR2 is YYEEEE. The CDR3 extends over 15 amino acids. The trim removed 3 bases at V and 3 bases at J, leaving 3 bases unmatched. CDR3 nucleotides: TGTGCCAGCAGCTCCCAGCGGGAGGGCTACAATGAGCAGTTCTTC. This encodes CASSSQREGYNEQFF.

The chain uses TRBV13 and TRBJ2-1; D gene uncertain. The V and J ends lost 5 bases and 4 bases respectively, with 9 bases between them. CDR1 is PRHDT, CDR2 FYEKMQ, per germline (reference sequence). CDR3 size: 13 residues. This CDR3 reads CASSDHSYNEQFF. The CDR3 bases are TGTGCCAGCAGCGACCACAGTTACAATGAGCAGTTCTTC.

V and J are TRBV5-6 and TRBJ1-1; D gene uncertain. Germline CDR1 reads SGHDT; CDR2 reads YYEEEE. Trimming cost V 3 bases and J 0 bases, with 9 bases left between them. The CDR3 sequence is 14 residues long. CDR3 bases: TGTGCCAGCAGCTCACTGGACCTGAACACTGAAGCTTTCTTT. Its protein is CASSSLDLNTEAFF.

In its sample, this clone was seen a few times. This sequence joins TRBV2 and TRBJ1-2; perhaps TRBD1 as D (6 bases). Looked up from germline, CDR1 is SNHLY and CDR2 is FYNNEI. V gave up 7 bases and J gave up 8 bases, with 20 bases separating them. The CDR3 totals 14 residues. The CDR3: CASKPDGGAPGYTF. In DNA, the CDR3 is TGTGCCAGCAAACCGGACGGGGGGGCCCCGGGCTACACCTTC.

In DNA, the CDR3 is TGTGCCATCAGCCCCGGAGGGACTAGCGGGCCAGATACGCAGTATTTT. This encodes CAISPGGTSGPDTQYF. The V and J genes are TRBV10-3 and TRBJ2-3; 12 bases match TRBD2. The CDR3 has 16 residues. CDR1 is ENHRY and CDR2 is SYGVKD in the germline V gene. After removal of 6 bases from V and 4 bases from J, the junction contained 8 bases not matched to a gene.

This clone was observed at least ten times. The chain links TRBV6-6 to TRBJ1-2; D gene unclear. V lost 0 bases to trimming and J lost 0 bases, with 5 bases between them. CDR3 size: 14 residues. Germline values: CDR1 MNHNY, CDR2 SVGAGI (reference sequence). In nucleotides, the CDR3 is TGTGCCAGCAGTTACTCGCCAACTAACTATGGCTACACCTTC. Translating it yields CASSYSPTNYGYTF.

The rearrangement links TRBV30 to TRBJ1-2; 7 bases line up with TRBD1. Germline trimming cut 4 bases from V and 2 bases from J; bases unmatched to any gene: 28. The CDR3 spans 21 residues. CDR1 and CDR2 (germline): GTSNPN, SVGIG (reference sequence). The CDR3 DNA reads as TGTGCCTGGACCTCGAGGACAGGCGGCGGCCTTAGGTTCGTTTTGAACTATGGCTACACCTTC. Translated: CAWTSRTGGGLRFVLNYGYTF.